The present TCR beta chain was sequenced within a study of spatial heterogeneity in lung cancer. Background on the study: Fewer alpha-chain than beta-chain sequences were consistently detected.

The ends were cut back, 7 bases at V and 2 bases at J, with 9 bases in the middle. CDR1 is LGHNT and CDR2 is FRNRAP in the germline V gene. The CDR3 is 12 amino acids. Notes on the study in general: Whereas they appeared in blood less at follow-up, ubiquitous expanded tumor TCRs appeared there more at resection.

The time point was: sample taken at primary tumor resection. Sequencing covered unsorted whole RNA taken from tumor, nontumor lung or frozen PBMC. The donors, about 78 patients with untreated early-stage non-small cell lung cancer, provided the samples. This clonotype was picked up many times. Its antigen is still unknown. TCRdb independently ran MiXCR on the 5' RACE reads; one entry per CDR3 protein. The sample lists roughly 100,000 distinct CDR3 sequences, around 9% occurring once. This clonotype originated in a male donor with early-stage non-small cell lung cancer. The chain links TRBV12-5 to TRBJ2-7, with a weak D call TRBD1 (6 bases). Sequences were derived from PBMCs, sampled at surgery. This chain's CDR3 is CASARGAYEQYF. The CDR3 coding sequence is TGTGCTAGTGCCAGGGGAGCCTACGAGCAGTACTTC.